The subject of this entry is one T cell receptor (beta chain). The sample originates from a study of shared clonotypes between healthy human individuals. Data came from immunoSEQ multiplex PCR; TCRdb stores just in-frame clones and leaves some out. There are about 1,800,000 clones in the sample; about 95% occur only once, and roughly 1% lies in the top ten. Germline V lookup: CDR1 KGHSH, CDR2 LQKENI. V shed 3 bases, J shed 4 bases, and the junction held 4 bases outside the gene matches. CDR3 length: 14 amino acids. Naive CD8 cells lacked CD45RO, underwent positive selection for CCR7 and left out terminally differentiated effector memory CD45RA+ cells. Those who donated, Caucasian adults without exception, all lived in Nashville, Tennessee.

Sequenced: naive CD8+ T cells sorted from blood. The genes are TRBV18 and TRBJ2-3; 7 bases are shared with TRBD1. This TCR came from a man between 18 and 29 years old in good health. The CDR3 region has the DNA TGTGCCAGCTCACCGGGACAGTGGTCAGATACGCAGTATTTT. This gives the protein CASSPGQWSDTQYF.